This TCR beta chain was retrieved from a study of T cell responses to AZD1222 COVID-19 vaccine (dated by TCRdb to the early 2020s). Background for the entire study: AZD1222 recipients given second doses at about 4 weeks or at about 12 weeks were pooled, since spike-specific TCR depth and breadth were not found to differ between the two schedules. TCR sequencing was performed for roughly 250 trial participants, of whom about 210 were given two doses of AZD1222 and some 26 were given two doses of MenACWY control vaccine. Enrollment into the trials was organized by age into subgroups of 18-55, 56-69 and 70-plus years, and those subgroups contained around 150, 28 and 57 TCR-sequenced participants, respectively.

Read against the paper, the sample's time point label means: baseline before first vaccination. Samples from vaccinated people were obtained from the UK trials COV001 and COV002, which included a single-blind randomized controlled phase 2/3 trial of AZD1222 (ChAdOx1 nCoV-19) in healthy adults. For TCRbeta chain sequencing, PBMC samples were collected from trial participants at day 0 and at day 28 after the second dose. The germline V end is reduced by 11 bases and the J end by 8 bases; junction bases left unmatched: 9. Taken from cysteine to phenylalanine, the CDR3 has 12 residues. Of the read, only the CDR3 DNA is kept; its 36 bases are in frame from base 1. A word on this clone: Its binding antigen is unknown. Per-base quality was not reported, and no clone a single base away is much larger than it.

The CDR3 regions of human TCRbeta chains were analyzed by immunosequencing. From the authors' description of their analysis: TCRs in the repertoires were compared against a reference library of SARS-CoV-2-specific TCRs that had been generated with the MIRA antigen-specificity platform. Breadth was defined as the fraction of unique TCRs that were SARS-CoV-2-associated. Depth was defined as the fraction of total T cells that were SARS-CoV-2-associated. Using the MIRA data, each spike-specific TCR was mapped to the spike region that the TCR reacts to and placed in a CD4 or CD8 class. Log10-transformed breadth and depth values were compared by one-way ANOVA with Sidak's multiple comparisons tests. This is the immuneACCESS table as TCRdb keeps it, with only in-frame sequences that have V and J called. A part of the clones is gone; compared with another copy, unresolved V genes explain less than half, and the rest is unexplained. V, J and clone size derive from that table, while D and trimming were established from the DNA sequence. The sample records 140,000 to 150,000 clones, about 93% of which are singletons. Under 6.5% of the sample belongs to the ten largest clones.

Overall results and qualifications from the work: Participants were mostly white British and included more females than males, and it was suggested by the authors that clonal diversity may have been underestimated. Conclusions about previously exposed vaccinees are limited, since just five to seven AZD1222 recipients were seropositive for SARS-CoV-2 at baseline. Because no day 14 peak-response samples were available, the repertoires could be characterized only after the peak T cell response. Vaccine-associated CD4 TCRs spanned the whole spike protein, with dominant responses in regions 160-218 and 743-854. Spike-specific TCR breadth and depth rose significantly after two AZD1222 doses compared with day 0 and with MenACWY recipients. In the small 56-69-year group, the increase in depth fell short of significance, most likely because of low power. Reportedly, close to half of the unique spike-specific TCRs recognized epitopes lying outside the regions that are mutated in the B.1.351 and B.1.1.7 variants.

Sequenced here: peripheral blood, sampled on day 0 of AZD1222 vaccination. This receptor chain uses TRBV23-1 and TRBJ2-1; 7 nucleotides in the junction match TRBD1. TRBV23-1 is recorded as an ORF, its role being uncertain. The receptor comes from an adult in good health. The CDR3 amino acid sequence is: CAVTGVGDEQFF. The nucleotide sequence is given as TGCGCCGTCACAGGGGTCGGCGATGAGCAGTTCTTC.